These 5 T cell receptor beta chains were all obtained from the same sample, sequenced in a study of cytomegalovirus exposure and HLA in healthy donors (dated by TCRdb to 2015 to 2018). The method was the immunoSEQ multiplex PCR assay. TCRdb holds this immuneACCESS table with in-frame rearrangements only. Some clones are missing; in checked studies, unresolved V genes explain under half, and the rest has no known cause. The sample has 130,000 to 150,000 clones on record, more than 85% of them singletons. The ten largest clones add up to about 0.7% of the sample. Sample: PBMCs. The receptors shown here come from a man between 18 and 35 years old in good health and CMV-seronegative.

This chain joins TRBV9 and TRBJ2-3; 10 nucleotides align to TRBD2. CDR3 length: 15 amino acids. After removal of 5 bases from V and 3 bases from J, the junction contained 6 bases not matched to a gene. Looked up from germline, CDR1 is SGDLS and CDR2 is YYNGEE. As DNA, the CDR3 is TGTGCCAGCAGAGCTAGCGGGAGAAGTACAGATACGCAGTATTTT. Encoded protein: CASRASGRSTDTQYF.

This rearrangement joins TRBV6-6 to TRBJ1-3; D is possibly TRBD1 (6 bases). Trimming left V 1 base short and J 0 bases short, with 7 bases between. This CDR3 has 15 amino acids. The germline V gene has CDR1 MNHNY and CDR2 SVGAGI (reference sequence). The CDR3: CASSYLTGSGNTIYF. The CDR3 DNA is TGTGCCAGCAGTTACTTGACAGGCTCTGGAAACACCATATATTTT.

This clone was observed a single time. V gene TRBV18 combines with J gene TRBJ1-5; 12 bases map to TRBD1. Germline V gene lookup returns CDR1 KGHSH and CDR2 LQKENI. Trimming at V came to 5 bases and at J to 3 bases, leaving 2 bases not matched to a gene. The length of the CDR3 is 15 residues. CDR3 region: CASSRDRGPNQPQHF. CDR3 nucleotide sequence: TGTGCCAGCTCAAGGGACAGGGGGCCCAATCAGCCCCAGCATTTT.

This clone was found once. V is TRBV25-1 and J is TRBJ2-1; weak D call: TRBD2 (5 bases). V lost 2 bases and J lost 9, with 11 bases in between. CDR1 MGHDK and CDR2 SYGVNS come from the germline V gene. This CDR3 is built from 13 residues. The CDR3 spells CASSEGRTSEQFF. Here the CDR3 DNA reads TGTGCCAGCAGTGAAGGTAGGACTTCTGAGCAGTTCTTC.

V gene TRBV29-1 combines with J gene TRBJ2-2, with 11 bases aligning to TRBD2. The CDR3 consists of 15 residues. J lost 5 bases, V lost 3 bases, and 5 bases had no gene match. CDR1 and CDR2 (germline): SQVTM, ANQGSEA. As DNA, the CDR3 is TGCAGCGTTGATCGGCTAGCGGGGGGAACCGGGGAGCTGTTTTTT. It codes for CSVDRLAGGTGELFF.